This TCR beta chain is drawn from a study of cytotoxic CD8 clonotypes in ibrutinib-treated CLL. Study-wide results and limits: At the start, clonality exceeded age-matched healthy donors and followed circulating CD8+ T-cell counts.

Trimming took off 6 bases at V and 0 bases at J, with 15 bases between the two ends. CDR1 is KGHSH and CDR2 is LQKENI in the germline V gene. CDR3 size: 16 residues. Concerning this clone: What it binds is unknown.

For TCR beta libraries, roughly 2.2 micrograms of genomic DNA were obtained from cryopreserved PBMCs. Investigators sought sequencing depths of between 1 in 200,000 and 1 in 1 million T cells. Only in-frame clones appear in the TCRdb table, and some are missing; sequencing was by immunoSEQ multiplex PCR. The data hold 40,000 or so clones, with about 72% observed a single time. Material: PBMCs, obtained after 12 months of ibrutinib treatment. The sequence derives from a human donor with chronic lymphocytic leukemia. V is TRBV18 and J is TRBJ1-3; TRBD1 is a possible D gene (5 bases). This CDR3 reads CASSSGTPSSGNTIYF. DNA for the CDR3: TGTGCCAGCTCGTCCGGGACCCCGAGCTCTGGAAACACCATATATTTT.